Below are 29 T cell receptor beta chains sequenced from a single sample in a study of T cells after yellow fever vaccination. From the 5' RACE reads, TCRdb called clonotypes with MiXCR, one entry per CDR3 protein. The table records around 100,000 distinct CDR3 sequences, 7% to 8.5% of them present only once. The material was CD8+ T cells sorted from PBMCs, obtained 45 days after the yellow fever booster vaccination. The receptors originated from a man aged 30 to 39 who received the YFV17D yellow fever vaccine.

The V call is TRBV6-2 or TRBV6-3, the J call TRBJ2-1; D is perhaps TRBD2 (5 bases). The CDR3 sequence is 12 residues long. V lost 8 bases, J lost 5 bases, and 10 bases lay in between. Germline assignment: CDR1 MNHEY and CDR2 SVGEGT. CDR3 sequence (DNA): TGTGCCAGCGGGGAGCTGCACAATGAGCAGTTCTTC. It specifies CASGELHNEQFF.

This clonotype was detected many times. CDR3 sequence (DNA): TGCGCCAGCACCGCCGGAGGGTTCGGCTACACCTTC. Residues: CASTAGGFGYTF. The gene calls are TRBV5-1 and TRBJ1-2; the D is unclear. Trimming removed 6 bases from V and 8 bases from J, with 14 bases in between. The germline V gene has CDR1 SGHRS and CDR2 YFSETQ. This CDR3 contains 12 residues. Looking up the rest from reference TRBV5-1 and TRBJ1-2 gives the full variable domain: KAGVTQTPRYLIKTRGQQVTLSCSPISGHRSVSWYQQTPGQGLQFLFEYFSETQRNKGNFPGRFSGRQFSNSRSEMNVSTLELGDSALYLCASTAGGFGYTFGSGTRLTVV.

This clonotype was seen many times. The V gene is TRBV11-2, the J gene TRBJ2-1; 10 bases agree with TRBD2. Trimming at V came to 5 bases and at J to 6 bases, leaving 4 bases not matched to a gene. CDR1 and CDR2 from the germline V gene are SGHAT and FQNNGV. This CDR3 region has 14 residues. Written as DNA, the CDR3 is TGTGCCAGCAGCAACCGACTAGCGGGCAATGAGCAGTTCTTC. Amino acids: CASSNRLAGNEQFF.

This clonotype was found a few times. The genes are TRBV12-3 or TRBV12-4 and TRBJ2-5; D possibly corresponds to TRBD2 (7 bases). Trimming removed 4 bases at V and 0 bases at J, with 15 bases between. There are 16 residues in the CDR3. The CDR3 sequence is CASSSAGGQYQETQYF. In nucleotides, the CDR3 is TGTGCCAGCAGTTCCGCCGGGGGGCAGTACCAAGAGACCCAGTACTTC.

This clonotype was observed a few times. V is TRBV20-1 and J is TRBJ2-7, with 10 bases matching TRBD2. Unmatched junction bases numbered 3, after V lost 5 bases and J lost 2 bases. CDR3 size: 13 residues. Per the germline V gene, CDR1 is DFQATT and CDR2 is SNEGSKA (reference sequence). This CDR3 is CSARTSGAYEQYF. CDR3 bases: TGCAGTGCTCGGACTAGCGGAGCCTACGAGCAGTACTTC.

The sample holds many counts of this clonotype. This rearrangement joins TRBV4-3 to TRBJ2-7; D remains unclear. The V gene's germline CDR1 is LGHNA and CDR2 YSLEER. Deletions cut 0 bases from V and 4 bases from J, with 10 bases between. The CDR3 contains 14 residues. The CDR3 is CASSQDIGAYEQYF. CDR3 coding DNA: TGCGCCAGCAGCCAAGATATCGGAGCGTACGAGCAGTACTTC.

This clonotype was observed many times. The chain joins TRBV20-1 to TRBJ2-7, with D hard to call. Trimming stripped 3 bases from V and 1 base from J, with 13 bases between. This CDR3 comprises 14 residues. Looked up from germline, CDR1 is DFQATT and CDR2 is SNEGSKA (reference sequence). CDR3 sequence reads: CSASLLPESYEQYF. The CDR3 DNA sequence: TGCAGTGCTAGTCTGCTCCCGGAGTCCTACGAGCAGTACTTC.

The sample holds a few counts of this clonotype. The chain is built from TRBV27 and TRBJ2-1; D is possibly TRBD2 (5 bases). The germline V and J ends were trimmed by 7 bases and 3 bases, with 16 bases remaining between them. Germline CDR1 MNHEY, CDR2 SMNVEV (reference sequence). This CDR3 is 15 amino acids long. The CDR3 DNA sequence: TGTGCCAGCAAGGTGGGAAGCGGAGACTACAATGAGCAGTTCTTC. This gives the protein CASKVGSGDYNEQFF.

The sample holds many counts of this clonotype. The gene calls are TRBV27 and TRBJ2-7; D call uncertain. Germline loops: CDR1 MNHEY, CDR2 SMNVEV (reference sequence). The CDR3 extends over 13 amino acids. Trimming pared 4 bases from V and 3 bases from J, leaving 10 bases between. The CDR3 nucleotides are TGTGCCAGCAGTTCCCGCCTTGGCTACGAGCAGTACTTC. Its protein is CASSSRLGYEQYF.

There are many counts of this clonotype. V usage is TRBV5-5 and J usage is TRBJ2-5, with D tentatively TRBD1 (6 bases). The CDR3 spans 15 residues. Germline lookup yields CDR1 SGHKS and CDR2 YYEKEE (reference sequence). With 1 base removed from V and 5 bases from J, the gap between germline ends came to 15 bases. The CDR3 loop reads CASSLSRQVQETQYF. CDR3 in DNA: TGTGCCAGCAGCTTGTCCCGACAGGTTCAGGAGACCCAGTACTTC.

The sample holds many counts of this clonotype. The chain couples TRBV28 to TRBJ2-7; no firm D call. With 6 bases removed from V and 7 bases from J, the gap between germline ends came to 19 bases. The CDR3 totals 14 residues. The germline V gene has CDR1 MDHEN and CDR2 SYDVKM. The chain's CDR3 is CASRPLRLALEQYF. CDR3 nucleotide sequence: TGTGCCAGCAGGCCCCTGAGACTGGCCCTGGAGCAGTACTTC.

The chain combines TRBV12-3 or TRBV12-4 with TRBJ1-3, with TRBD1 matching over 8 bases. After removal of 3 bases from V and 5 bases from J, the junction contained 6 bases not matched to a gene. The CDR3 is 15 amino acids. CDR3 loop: CASSLGQGARNTIYF. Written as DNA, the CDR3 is TGTGCCAGCAGTTTGGGGCAGGGGGCGCGAAACACCATATATTTT.

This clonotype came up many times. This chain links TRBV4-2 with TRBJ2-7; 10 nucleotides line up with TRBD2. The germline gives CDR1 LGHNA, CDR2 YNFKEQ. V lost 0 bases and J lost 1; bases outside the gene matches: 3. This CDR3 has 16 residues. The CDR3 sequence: CASSQEAGGPSYEQYF. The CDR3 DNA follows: TGTGCCAGCAGCCAAGAAGCGGGAGGGCCTTCCTACGAGCAGTACTTC.

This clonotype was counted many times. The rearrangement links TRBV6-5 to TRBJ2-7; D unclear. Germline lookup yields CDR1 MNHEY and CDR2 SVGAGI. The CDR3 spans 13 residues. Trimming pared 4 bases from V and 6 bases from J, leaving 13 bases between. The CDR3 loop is CASSSGHIGEQYF. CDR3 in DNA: TGTGCCAGCAGTTCGGGTCACATTGGCGAGCAGTACTTC.

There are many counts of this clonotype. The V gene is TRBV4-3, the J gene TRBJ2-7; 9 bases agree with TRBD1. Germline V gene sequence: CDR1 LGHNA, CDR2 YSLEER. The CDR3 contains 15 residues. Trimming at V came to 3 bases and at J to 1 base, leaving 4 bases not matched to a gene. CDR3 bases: TGCGCCAGCAGCCAGTATGACAGGGGGTCCTACGAGCAGTACTTC. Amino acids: CASSQYDRGSYEQYF.

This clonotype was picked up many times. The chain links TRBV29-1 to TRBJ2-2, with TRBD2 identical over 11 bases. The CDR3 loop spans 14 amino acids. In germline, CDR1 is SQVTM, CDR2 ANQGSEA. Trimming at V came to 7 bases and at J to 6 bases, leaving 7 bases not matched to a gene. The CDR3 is CSGKTSGTSGELFF. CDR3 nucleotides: TGCAGCGGGAAGACTAGCGGGACTTCCGGGGAGCTGTTTTTT.

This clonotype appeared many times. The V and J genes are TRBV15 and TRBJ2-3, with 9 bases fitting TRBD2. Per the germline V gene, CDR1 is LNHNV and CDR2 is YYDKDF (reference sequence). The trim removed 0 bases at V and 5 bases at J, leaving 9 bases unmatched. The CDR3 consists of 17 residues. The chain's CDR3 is CATSRDAAGGPLDTQYF. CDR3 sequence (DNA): TGTGCCACCAGCAGAGATGCGGCGGGAGGGCCATTAGATACGCAGTATTTT.

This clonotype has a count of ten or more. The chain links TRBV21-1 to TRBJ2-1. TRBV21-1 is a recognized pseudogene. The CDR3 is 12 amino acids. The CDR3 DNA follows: TGTGCCAGCAGCAAAGCGGGCAATGAGCAGTTCTTC. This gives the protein CASSKAGNEQFF.

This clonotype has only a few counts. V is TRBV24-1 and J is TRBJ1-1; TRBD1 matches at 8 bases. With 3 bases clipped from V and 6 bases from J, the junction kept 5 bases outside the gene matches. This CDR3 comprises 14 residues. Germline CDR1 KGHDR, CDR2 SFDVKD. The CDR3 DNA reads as TGTGCCACCAGTGATCCACGGGACAGGTCTGAAGCTTTCTTT. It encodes CATSDPRDRSEAFF.

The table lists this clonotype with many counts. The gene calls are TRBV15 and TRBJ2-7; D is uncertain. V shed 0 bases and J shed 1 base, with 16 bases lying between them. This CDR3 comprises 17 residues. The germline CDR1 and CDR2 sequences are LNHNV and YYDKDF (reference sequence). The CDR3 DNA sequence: TGTGCCACCAGCAGAGATTACGGCCTAGGGCTTTCCTACGAGCAGTACTTC. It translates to CATSRDYGLGLSYEQYF.

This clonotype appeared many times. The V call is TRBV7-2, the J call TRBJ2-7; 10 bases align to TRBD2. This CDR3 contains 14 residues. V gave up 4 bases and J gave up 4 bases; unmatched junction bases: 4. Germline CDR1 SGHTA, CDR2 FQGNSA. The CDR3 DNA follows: TGTGCCAGCAGCTCTAGCGGGAGAGATTACGAGCAGTACTTC. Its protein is CASSSSGRDYEQYF.

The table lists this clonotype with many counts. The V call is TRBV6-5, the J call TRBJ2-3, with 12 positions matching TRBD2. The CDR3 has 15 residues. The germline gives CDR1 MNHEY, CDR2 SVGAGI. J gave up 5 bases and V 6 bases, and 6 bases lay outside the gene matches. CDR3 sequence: CASSGLAGRIDTQYF. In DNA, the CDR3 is TGTGCCAGCAGCGGACTAGCGGGAAGAATAGATACGCAGTATTTT.

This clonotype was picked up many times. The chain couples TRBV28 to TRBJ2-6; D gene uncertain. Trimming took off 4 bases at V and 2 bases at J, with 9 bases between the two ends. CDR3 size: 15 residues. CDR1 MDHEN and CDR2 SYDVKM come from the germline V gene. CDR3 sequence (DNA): TGTGCCAGCAGTTCTGATGGAGCTGGGGCCAACGTCCTGACTTTC. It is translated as CASSSDGAGANVLTF.

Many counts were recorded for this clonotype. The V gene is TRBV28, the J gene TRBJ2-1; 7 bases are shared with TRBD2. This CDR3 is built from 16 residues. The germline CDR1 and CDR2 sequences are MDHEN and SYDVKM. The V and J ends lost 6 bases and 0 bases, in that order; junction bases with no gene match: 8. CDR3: CASSLERGSSYNEQFF. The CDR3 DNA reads TGTGCCAGCAGCTTAGAGCGGGGCAGCTCCTACAATGAGCAGTTCTTC.

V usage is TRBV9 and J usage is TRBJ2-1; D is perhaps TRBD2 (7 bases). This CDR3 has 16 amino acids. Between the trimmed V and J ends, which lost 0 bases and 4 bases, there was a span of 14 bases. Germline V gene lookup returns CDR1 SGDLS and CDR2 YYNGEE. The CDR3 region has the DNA TGTGCCAGCAGCGTAGGTGGGGGGGCGCTGTACAATGAGCAGTTCTTC. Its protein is CASSVGGGALYNEQFF. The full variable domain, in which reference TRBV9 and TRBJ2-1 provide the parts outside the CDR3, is DSGVTQTPKHLITATGQRVTLRCSPRSGDLSVYWYQQSLDQGLQFLIQYYNGEERAKGNILERFSAQQFPDLHSELNLSSLELGDSALYFCASSVGGGALYNEQFFGPGTRLTVL.

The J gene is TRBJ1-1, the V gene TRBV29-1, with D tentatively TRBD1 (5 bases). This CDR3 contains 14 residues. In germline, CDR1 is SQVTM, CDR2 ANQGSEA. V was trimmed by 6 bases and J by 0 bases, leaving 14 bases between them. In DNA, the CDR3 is TGCAGCGTCGCTATAGCGGGGGTGAACACTGAAGCTTTCTTT. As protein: CSVAIAGVNTEAFF.

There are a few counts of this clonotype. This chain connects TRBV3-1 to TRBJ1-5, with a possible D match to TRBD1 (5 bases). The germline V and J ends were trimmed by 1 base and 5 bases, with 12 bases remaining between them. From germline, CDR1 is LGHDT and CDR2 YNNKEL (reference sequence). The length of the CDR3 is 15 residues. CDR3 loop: CASSQVAGTDQPQHF. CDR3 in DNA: TGTGCCAGCAGCCAAGTTGCAGGGACGGATCAGCCCCAGCATTTT.

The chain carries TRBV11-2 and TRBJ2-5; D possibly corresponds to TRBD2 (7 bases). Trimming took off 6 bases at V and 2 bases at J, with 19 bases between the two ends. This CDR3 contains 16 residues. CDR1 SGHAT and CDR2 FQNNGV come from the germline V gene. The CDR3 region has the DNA TGTGCCAGCAGTATAGGGGGGGGTGGGGCACAAGAGACCCAGTACTTC. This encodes CASSIGGGGAQETQYF.

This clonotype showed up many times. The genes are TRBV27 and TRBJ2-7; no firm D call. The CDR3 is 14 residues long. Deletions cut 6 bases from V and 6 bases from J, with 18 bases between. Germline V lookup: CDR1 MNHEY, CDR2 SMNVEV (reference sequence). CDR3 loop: CASSNQRLPVEQYF. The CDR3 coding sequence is TGTGCCAGCAGCAATCAGCGCCTTCCAGTCGAGCAGTACTTC.